Following are 16 T cell receptor beta chains from one sample sequenced in a study of cytomegalovirus exposure and HLA in healthy donors. The primer mix had 60 Vbeta and 13 Jbeta primers. Profiling relied on immunoSEQ multiplex PCR, and the TCRdb table lists in-frame clones only, not all of them. The sample lists roughly 100,000 clones, over 80% occurring once. The sample taken for sequencing was PBMCs. The receptor source for this set is a female donor in good health and CMV-seropositive.

The rearrangement uses TRBV27 and TRBJ2-7; 9 bases are shared with TRBD2. With 8 bases clipped from V and 2 bases from J, the junction kept 1 base outside the gene matches. The CDR3 totals 12 residues. The germline gives CDR1 MNHEY, CDR2 SMNVEV (reference sequence). CDR3 in DNA: TGTGCCAGCGCGGGGGGGCCCTACGAGCAGTACTTC. This gives the protein CASAGGPYEQYF.

This clone was recorded a few times. The chain links TRBV10-2 to TRBJ2-7; D gene uncertain. Germline CDR1 and CDR2: WSHSY and SAAADI. Trimming pared 5 bases from V and 0 bases from J, leaving 5 bases between. The CDR3 covers 12 residues. The CDR3 region has the DNA TGCGCCAGCAGTAGGAGCTCCTACGAGCAGTACTTC. It codes for CASSRSSYEQYF.

J is TRBJ1-5 and V is TRBV27; a weak D match, TRBD1 (5 bases). This CDR3 spans 14 amino acids. Germline values: CDR1 MNHEY, CDR2 SMNVEV (reference sequence). V was pared by 6 bases and J by 3 bases, with 12 bases between. CDR3 nucleotides: TGTGCCAGCAGCCGCTCCAGGGCCAATCAGCCCCAGCATTTT. It is translated as CASSRSRANQPQHF.

The chain links TRBV5-4 to TRBJ2-3; TRBD2 aligns across 9 bases. V dropped 6 bases and J dropped 8; count of bases not matched to a gene: 13. Looked up from germline, CDR1 is SGHNT and CDR2 is YYREEE (reference sequence). There are 15 residues in the CDR3. The CDR3 is CASKLGSGSLATQYF. DNA for the CDR3: TGTGCCAGCAAGTTGGGTAGCGGGAGTCTGGCTACGCAGTATTTT.

The chain uses TRBV6-5 and TRBJ2-3, with 7 bases identical to TRBD2. Germline loops: CDR1 MNHEY, CDR2 SVGAGI. J gave up 0 bases and V 8 bases, and 8 bases lay outside the gene matches. This CDR3 has 15 amino acids. CDR3 protein: CASSRRGTSTDTQYF. CDR3 in DNA: TGTGCCAGCTCTAGGCGGGGGACCAGCACAGATACGCAGTATTTT.

The rearrangement joins TRBV30 to TRBJ1-2; 8 bases map to TRBD1. V lost 2 bases to trimming and J lost 2 bases; unmatched junction nucleotides: 10. The CDR3 consists of 16 residues. Germline V gene lookup returns CDR1 GTSNPN and CDR2 SVGIG (reference sequence). In nucleotides, the CDR3 is TGTGCCTGGAGTATCCCCGGGACAGGAGGGAACTATGGCTACACCTTC. This gives the protein CAWSIPGTGGNYGYTF.

The chain joins TRBV7-9 to TRBJ2-3; possibly TRBD2 for D (6 bases). From germline, CDR1 is SEHNR and CDR2 FQNEAQ (reference sequence). This CDR3 region has 15 residues. V was shortened by 3 bases and J by 2 bases, with 12 bases between the two germline ends. For the CDR3, the DNA is TGTGCCAGCAGCTTGCGGGGAGCACCCACAGATACGCAGTATTTT. This translates into CASSLRGAPTDTQYF.

The chain has TRBV27 and TRBJ2-1; a weak D match, TRBD2 (5 bases). Trimming took off 7 bases at V and 7 bases at J, with 17 bases between the two ends. CDR1 and CDR2 (germline): MNHEY, SMNVEV (reference sequence). This CDR3 contains 14 residues. The CDR3 DNA reads TGTGCCAGCATCGCCCCGGGGTCTGGGAATGAGCAGTTCTTC. This gives the protein CASIAPGSGNEQFF.

The chain carries TRBV2 and TRBJ1-4, with 7 positions matching TRBD1. The trim removed 0 bases at V and 7 bases at J, leaving 5 bases unmatched. CDR3 length: 15 amino acids. CDR1 is SNHLY, CDR2 FYNNEI, per germline. CDR3 coding DNA: TGTGCCAGCAGTGAAGCGGGACAGTGGGGTGAAAAACTGTTTTTT. Amino acid sequence: CASSEAGQWGEKLFF.

In DNA form, the CDR3 reads TGTGCCAGCAGCTTAGAGCGGAACACTGAAGCTTTCTTT. The encoded protein is CASSLERNTEAFF. The chain couples TRBV11-2 to TRBJ1-1; no firm D call. The CDR3 is made up of 13 amino acids. Germline V lookup: CDR1 SGHAT, CDR2 FQNNGV. Between the trimmed V and J ends, which lost 0 bases and 1 base, there was a span of 3 bases.

This clone has a handful of counts. The V and J genes are TRBV5-1 and TRBJ2-3, with D unresolved. The CDR3 contains 14 residues. CDR1 and CDR2 from the germline V gene are SGHRS and YFSETQ. The V end lost 5 bases, the J end lost 2 bases, and 12 bases lay between the germline ends. The CDR3, as DNA: TGCGCCAGCAGGCTGCAGGCTGACACAGATACGCAGTATTTT. Its translation is CASRLQADTDTQYF.

The chain recombines TRBV27 with TRBJ2-1; TRBD1 is a possible D gene (5 bases). This CDR3 is 12 amino acids long. Germline V gives CDR1 MNHEY, CDR2 SMNVEV (reference sequence). Trimming removed 4 bases from V and 8 bases from J, with 9 bases in between. In DNA, the CDR3 is TGTGCCAGCAGTTCCAGGGTTTATGAGCAGTTCTTC. Translation: CASSSRVYEQFF.

The chain carries TRBV19 and TRBJ1-1, with a possible D match to TRBD1 (6 bases). The CDR3 runs 13 residues. Trimming removed 4 bases at V and 1 base at J, with 7 bases between. Germline CDR1 and CDR2: LNHDA and SQIVND (reference sequence). Here the CDR3 DNA reads TGTGCCAGTAGTACGACAGGGAACACTGAAGCTTTCTTT. It translates to CASSTTGNTEAFF. Looking up the rest from reference TRBV19 and TRBJ1-1 gives the full variable domain: DGGITQSPKYLFRKEGQNVTLSCEQNLNHDAMYWYRQDPGQGLRLIYYSQIVNDFQKGDIAEGYSVSREKKESFPLTVTSAQKNPTAFYLCASSTTGNTEAFFGQGTRLTVV.

The rearrangement uses TRBV13 and TRBJ2-3; D might be TRBD2 (5 bases). Trimming stripped 2 bases from V and 1 base from J, with 13 bases between. The CDR3 runs to 16 residues. Germline V gene data show CDR1 as PRHDT and CDR2 as FYEKMQ (reference sequence). The CDR3 DNA follows: TGTGCCAGCAGCTTATCGGCGGGCTATGGCACAGATACGCAGTATTTT. Its protein is CASSLSAGYGTDTQYF.

This chain's CDR3 is CASSQGRSYEQYF. CDR3 sequence (DNA): TGTGCCAGTAGTCAGGGCAGGTCCTACGAGCAGTACTTC. The V and J genes are TRBV19 and TRBJ2-7, with a possible D match to TRBD1 (5 bases). V lost 5 bases and J lost 1, with 9 bases in between. Per the germline V gene, CDR1 is LNHDA and CDR2 is SQIVND (reference sequence). The CDR3 sequence is 13 residues long. Full variable domain (remainder filled in from reference TRBV19 and TRBJ2-7): DGGITQSPKYLFRKEGQNVTLSCEQNLNHDAMYWYRQDPGQGLRLIYYSQIVNDFQKGDIAEGYSVSREKKESFPLTVTSAQKNPTAFYLCASSQGRSYEQYFGPGTRLTVT.

The genes are TRBV10-1 and TRBJ2-2; D gene ambiguous. V was pared by 5 bases and J by 6 bases, with 13 bases between. The CDR3 is made up of 14 amino acids. Germline V gives CDR1 WNHNN, CDR2 SYGVQD (reference sequence). CDR3 DNA sequence: TGCGCCAGCAGTTTAGAGAGCCTCTCCGGGGAGCTGTTTTTT. It codes for CASSLESLSGELFF.